The 27 T cell receptor beta chains listed next were all sequenced from one sample in a study of blood T cell repertoires in COVID-19. Assay used: immunoSEQ multiplex PCR; TCRdb lists only in-frame clones, some missing. The data hold roughly 330,000 clones, with around 90% observed a single time. Sequences were obtained from PBMCs or T cells enriched from blood (not recorded which). The receptors were gathered from a woman aged 30 to 39 who had recovered from COVID-19.

This CDR3 reads CASSTKTGVSPLHF. CDR3 DNA sequence: TGTGCCAGCAGCACGAAGACAGGGGTATCACCCCTCCACTTT. V gene TRBV13 combines with J gene TRBJ1-6; TRBD1 aligns across 8 bases. CDR1 is PRHDT and CDR2 is FYEKMQ in the germline V gene (reference sequence). The CDR3 contains 14 residues. V gave up 5 bases and J gave up 10 bases; unmatched junction bases: 7.

The chain carries TRBV7-8 and TRBJ1-2, with D perhaps matching TRBD1 (5 bases). The CDR3 consists of 17 residues. The germline V and J ends were trimmed by 5 bases and 0 bases, with 19 bases remaining between them. Germline values: CDR1 SGHVS, CDR2 FQNEAQ. The CDR3 reads CASSLRVVGDSNYGYTF. The CDR3 DNA follows: TGTGCCAGCAGCCTTAGAGTAGTAGGGGACTCTAACTATGGCTACACCTTC. Based on the CDR3 plus reference TRBV7-8 and TRBJ1-2, the full variable domain is GAGVSQSPRYKVAKRGQDVALRCDPISGHVSLFWYQQALGQGPEFLTYFQNEAQLDKSGLPSDRFFAERPEGSVSTLKIQRTQQEDSAVYLCASSLRVVGDSNYGYTFGSGTRLTVV.

The CDR3 loop is CASSPAYEQYF. The CDR3 nucleotides read TGTGCCAGCAGCCCCGCCTACGAGCAGTACTTC. The chain employs TRBV5-5 and TRBJ2-7; no reliable D call. The V end lost 4 bases, the J end lost 2 bases, and 4 bases lay between the germline ends. Germline V gene data show CDR1 as SGHKS and CDR2 as YYEKEE (reference sequence). The CDR3 is 11 amino acids. Complete variable domain (other parts from reference TRBV5-5 and TRBJ2-7): DAGVTQSPTHLIKTRGQQVTLRCSPISGHKSVSWYQQVLGQGPQFIFQYYEKEERGRGNFPDRFSARQFPNYSSELNVNALLLGDSALYLCASSPAYEQYFGPGTRLTVT.

CDR3 protein: CASSRRGQDYGNTIYF. Written as DNA, the CDR3 is TGTGCCAGCAGTCGAAGGGGACAGGATTATGGAAACACCATATATTTT. The rearrangement uses TRBV6-6 and TRBJ1-3; TRBD1 aligns across 8 bases. The germline V gene has CDR1 MNHNY and CDR2 SVGAGI (reference sequence). With V trimmed by 5 bases and J by 3 bases, 9 bases remained unmatched. The CDR3 length is 16 residues.

This chain links TRBV7-9 with TRBJ2-2, with D maybe TRBD1 (6 bases). V lost 1 base, J lost 1 base, and 7 bases lay in between. The CDR3 covers 15 residues. CDR1 and CDR2 (germline): SEHNR, FQNEAQ (reference sequence). CDR3 nucleotide sequence: TGTGCCAGCAGCTTAGAGGGACAGAACACCGGGGAGCTGTTTTTT. This translates into CASSLEGQNTGELFF.

The CDR3 here is CASSQRTADEAFF. CDR3 bases: TGTGCCAGCAGTCAACGGACAGCCGACGAAGCTTTCTTT. The V call is TRBV12-3 or TRBV12-4, the J call TRBJ1-1; D is perhaps TRBD1 (6 bases). Trimming pared 5 bases from V and 8 bases from J, leaving 15 bases between. The CDR3 consists of 13 residues.

The chain has TRBV11-2 and TRBJ1-2, with 10 positions matching TRBD1. The V gene's germline CDR1 is SGHAT and CDR2 FQNNGV. The CDR3 runs to 16 residues. Trimming cost V 0 bases and J 8 bases; bases outside gene matches: 9. The CDR3 loop reads CASSLELGQGSKGYTF. CDR3 coding DNA: TGTGCCAGCAGCTTAGAGTTGGGACAGGGGTCGAAAGGCTACACCTTC.

J is TRBJ2-2 and V is TRBV29-1, with TRBD2 identical over 7 bases. Germline values: CDR1 SQVTM, CDR2 ANQGSEA. After removal of 0 bases from V and 7 bases from J, the junction contained 8 bases not matched to a gene. The CDR3 contains 15 residues. The CDR3 DNA is TGCAGCGTTGAAGATGGGGCGGGGGTTGGCGGGGAGCTGTTTTTT. It specifies CSVEDGAGVGGELFF.

The rearrangement links TRBV29-1 to TRBJ1-1, with D possibly matching TRBD1 (6 bases). The length of the CDR3 is 15 residues. Germline V CDR1 and CDR2: SQVTM, ANQGSEA. With 7 bases removed from V and 7 bases from J, the gap between germline ends came to 25 bases. The CDR3 coding sequence is TGCAGCGCTGGGGACGGGGGGCTGGGAGAAGTTGAAGCTTTCTTT. It encodes CSAGDGGLGEVEAFF.

For the CDR3, the DNA is TGTGCCAGCAGCTTAAGGGCTAGGGAGTACCAAGAGACCCAGTACTTC. This encodes CASSLRAREYQETQYF. V and J are TRBV7-3 and TRBJ2-5; maybe TRBD2 (5 bases). The germline gives CDR1 SGHTA, CDR2 FQGTGA. V was cut by 1 base and J by 0 bases, with 12 bases left in between. This CDR3 contains 16 residues.

V and J are TRBV27 and TRBJ1-2; 9 bases agree with TRBD1. Unmatched junction bases numbered 12, after V lost 5 bases and J lost 8 bases. Germline values: CDR1 MNHEY, CDR2 SMNVEV (reference sequence). This CDR3 is built from 15 residues. CDR3: CASSPGTGIPSGYTF. CDR3 in DNA: TGTGCCAGCAGTCCCGGGACAGGGATTCCCTCGGGCTACACCTTC.

V and J are TRBV5-1 and TRBJ1-1; 7 bases are shared with TRBD1. V lost 6 bases, J lost 4 bases, and 9 bases stayed unmatched. Germline V lookup: CDR1 SGHRS, CDR2 YFSETQ. This CDR3 region has 14 residues. CDR3 residues: CASTDTGAPTEAFF. CDR3 bases: TGCGCCAGCACCGATACAGGGGCCCCCACTGAAGCTTTCTTT. Complete variable domain (other parts from reference TRBV5-1 and TRBJ1-1): KAGVTQTPRYLIKTRGQQVTLSCSPISGHRSVSWYQQTPGQGLQFLFEYFSETQRNKGNFPGRFSGRQFSNSRSEMNVSTLELGDSALYLCASTDTGAPTEAFFGQGTRLTVV.

The chain carries TRBV25-1 and TRBJ1-2, with D unclear. Trimming removed 2 bases at V and 4 bases at J, with 5 bases between. Germline CDR1 MGHDK, CDR2 SYGVNS. The CDR3 extends over 12 amino acids. The CDR3 bases are TGTGCCAGCAGTGAAGTTAGCTATGGCTACACCTTC. Amino acid sequence: CASSEVSYGYTF.

The genes are TRBV9 and TRBJ1-4; D possibly corresponds to TRBD1 (5 bases). This CDR3 is 13 amino acids long. Trimming left V 7 bases short and J 3 bases short, with 10 bases between. Looked up from germline, CDR1 is SGDLS and CDR2 is YYNGEE. The CDR3 region has the DNA TGTGCCAGCGGAGGGACCTCTAATGAAAAACTGTTTTTT. Amino acids: CASGGTSNEKLFF.

The genes are TRBV12-3 or TRBV12-4 and TRBJ1-1, with D unclear. With 3 bases removed from V and 5 bases from J, the gap between germline ends came to 10 bases. The CDR3 covers 13 residues. CDR3 sequence (DNA): TGTGCCAGCAGTTTCTCCGGGGTTACTGAAGCTTTCTTT. Protein: CASSFSGVTEAFF.

The J gene is TRBJ2-5, the V gene TRBV24-1; D is unresolved. Between the trimmed V and J ends, which lost 1 base and 1 base, there was a span of 15 bases. This CDR3 comprises 17 residues. Germline CDR1 reads KGHDR; CDR2 reads SFDVKD. Written as DNA, the CDR3 is TGTGCCACCAGTGATTTTCGGCAGGTACCCCTCCAAGAGACCCAGTACTTC. Protein sequence: CATSDFRQVPLQETQYF.

The chain carries TRBV30 and TRBJ2-7, with TRBD1 identical over 7 bases. This CDR3 is built from 17 residues. V was pared by 0 bases and J by 6 bases, with 17 bases of the junction left unmatched. CDR1 is GTSNPN, CDR2 SVGIG, per germline (reference sequence). CDR3 sequence reads: CAWSVRWQGVHLGEQYF. As DNA, the CDR3 is TGTGCCTGGAGTGTACGGTGGCAGGGGGTACACCTCGGCGAGCAGTACTTC.

This clone was seen a few times. The rearrangement joins TRBV10-2 to TRBJ1-2; possibly TRBD1 for D (5 bases). This CDR3 contains 14 residues. CDR1 and CDR2 from the germline V gene are WSHSY and SAAADI. The V end lost 2 bases, the J end lost 4 bases, and 11 bases lay between the germline ends. This CDR3 reads CASSESGGGYGYTF. CDR3 DNA sequence: TGCGCCAGCAGTGAGAGTGGGGGGGGCTATGGCTACACCTTC.

This sequence joins TRBV15 and TRBJ1-1; D is uncertain. The CDR3 contains 15 residues. The V gene lost 4 bases and the J gene lost 4 bases, with 16 bases spanning the gap. Germline V gives CDR1 LNHNV, CDR2 YYDKDF (reference sequence). The CDR3 DNA is TGTGCCACCAGCAACAGAGACCTGCCAGGCACTGAAGCTTTCTTT. Residues: CATSNRDLPGTEAFF. Together with reference TRBV15 and TRBJ1-1, the CDR3 gives the full variable domain: DAMVIQNPRYQVTQFGKPVTLSCSQTLNHNVMYWYQQKSSQAPKLLFHYYDKDFNNEADTPDNFQSRRPNTSFCFLDIRSPGLGDTAMYLCATSNRDLPGTEAFFGQGTRLTVV.

The chain is built from TRBV6-5 and TRBJ1-3, with D possibly TRBD1 on 5 matching bases. CDR1 and CDR2 from the germline V gene are MNHEY and SVGAGI. This CDR3 is 15 amino acids long. V was trimmed by 7 bases and J by 0 bases, leaving 13 bases between them. In DNA form, the CDR3 reads TGTGCCAGCACCAACAGGTTCTTCTCTGGAAACACCATATATTTT. It codes for CASTNRFFSGNTIYF.

The V gene is TRBV4-1, the J gene TRBJ2-7; 7 bases map to TRBD1. The trim removed 4 bases at V and 2 bases at J, leaving 11 bases unmatched. Germline V CDR1 and CDR2: MGHRA, YSYEKL. The CDR3 has 16 residues. The CDR3, as DNA: TGCGCCAGCAGCCTCCTTGGTCCAGGGGGAACCTACGAGCAGTACTTC. Translated: CASSLLGPGGTYEQYF.

This clone was seen more than once but under ten times. The rearrangement joins TRBV29-1 to TRBJ1-1; D not certain. The V gene lost 7 bases and the J gene lost 4 bases, with 22 bases spanning the gap. CDR3 length: 15 amino acids. Germline V gives CDR1 SQVTM, CDR2 ANQGSEA. The CDR3 nucleotides read TGCAGCGGAACAATCCCGGGAGTTGGCGGCACTGAAGCTTTCTTT. Translation: CSGTIPGVGGTEAFF.

This chain connects TRBV7-9 to TRBJ1-4; D gene ambiguous. This CDR3 is 13 amino acids long. Germline-derived CDR1 and CDR2 are SEHNR and FQNEAQ (reference sequence). The V end was cut by 5 bases, the J end by 8 bases, with 12 bases between. This chain's CDR3 is CASSPSPWEKLFF. The CDR3, as DNA: TGTGCCAGCAGCCCGAGCCCATGGGAAAAACTGTTTTTT.

The chain is built from TRBV10-3 and TRBJ1-6; TRBD1 aligns across 7 bases. The germline V gene encodes CDR1 ENHRY and CDR2 SYGVKD. The CDR3 sequence is 14 residues long. With 8 bases clipped from V and 10 bases from J, the junction kept 11 bases outside the gene matches. The DNA of the CDR3 is TGTGCCATCGGGGCCCAGGGGGATGGATCACCCCTCCACTTT. Protein product: CAIGAQGDGSPLHF.

V and J are TRBV29-1 and TRBJ1-4, with 7 bases matching TRBD1. V dropped 8 bases and J dropped 3; count of bases not matched to a gene: 9. The germline V gene has CDR1 SQVTM and CDR2 ANQGSEA. The CDR3 spans 14 residues. The CDR3 here is CSCAQGGSNEKLFF. As DNA, the CDR3 is TGCAGCTGCGCGCAGGGGGGCTCTAATGAAAAACTGTTTTTT.

The V call is TRBV7-2, the J call TRBJ1-1, with TRBD1 matching over 8 bases. Losses at the gene ends were 5 bases for V and 5 bases for J; bases not matched to a gene: 13. The CDR3 is 16 residues long. Germline CDR1 and CDR2: SGHTA and FQGNSA. The CDR3 coding sequence is TGTGCCAGCAGCCTGGACAGGGCGGGATCGAGGACTGAAGCTTTCTTT. It codes for CASSLDRAGSRTEAFF. The variable domain in full, with the rest retrieved from reference TRBV7-2 and TRBJ1-1, is GAGVSQSPSNKVTEKGKDVELRCDPISGHTALYWYRQSLGQGLEFLIYFQGNSAPDKSGLPSDRFSAERTGGSVSTLTIQRTQQEDSAVYLCASSLDRAGSRTEAFFGQGTRLTVV.

This clone was detected only once. Within the sample, other DNA sequences also encode this same CDR3. J is TRBJ1-2 and V is TRBV27, with 7 bases identical to TRBD1. V dropped 6 bases and J dropped 2; count of bases not matched to a gene: 3. Germline lookup yields CDR1 MNHEY and CDR2 SMNVEV (reference sequence). The CDR3 runs 13 residues. CDR3 loop: CASSLGQNYGYTF. The DNA of the CDR3 is TGTGCCAGCAGCCTGGGACAGAACTATGGCTACACCTTC.